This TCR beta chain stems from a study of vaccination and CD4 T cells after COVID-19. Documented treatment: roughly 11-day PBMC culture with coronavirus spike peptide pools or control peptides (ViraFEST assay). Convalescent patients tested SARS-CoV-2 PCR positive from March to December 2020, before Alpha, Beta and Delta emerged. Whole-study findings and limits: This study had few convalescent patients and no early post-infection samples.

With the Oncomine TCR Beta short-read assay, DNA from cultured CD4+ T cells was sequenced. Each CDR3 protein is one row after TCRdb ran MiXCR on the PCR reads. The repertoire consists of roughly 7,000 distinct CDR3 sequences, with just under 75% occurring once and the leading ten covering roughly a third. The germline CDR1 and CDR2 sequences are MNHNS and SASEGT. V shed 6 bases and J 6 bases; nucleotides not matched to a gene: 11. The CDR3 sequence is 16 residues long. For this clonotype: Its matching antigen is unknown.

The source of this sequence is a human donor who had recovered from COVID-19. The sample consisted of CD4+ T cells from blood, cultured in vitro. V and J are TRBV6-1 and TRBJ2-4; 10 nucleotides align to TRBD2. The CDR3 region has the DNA TGTGCCAGCAGCATTTTAGCGGGAGGCCAATTAAACATTCAGTACTTC. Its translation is CASSILAGGQLNIQYF.